What follows are 12 T cell receptor beta chains derived from one specimen sequenced in a study of T cell changes during pregnancy in multiple sclerosis. Produced via immunoSEQ multiplex PCR; TCRdb's table is partial and in-frame only. The table shows about 130,000 clones, with about 96% occurring only once. Source: peripheral blood, taken after pregnancy. These receptors all stem from a female donor with multiple sclerosis, enrolled in a pregnancy study.

The chain links TRBV27 to TRBJ2-7, with a tentative D call TRBD2 (6 bases). V dropped 3 bases and J dropped 6 bases, with 12 bases sitting between them. The CDR3 is 13 amino acids. CDR1 is MNHEY, CDR2 SMNVEV, per germline (reference sequence). CDR3 region: CASSFLASAEQYF. CDR3 DNA: TGTGCCAGCAGTTTTCTAGCGAGTGCCGAGCAGTACTTC.

The genes are TRBV18 and TRBJ1-5; D might be TRBD1 (6 bases). With 4 bases removed from V and 2 bases from J, the gap between germline ends came to 15 bases. The CDR3 runs to 16 residues. Looked up from germline, CDR1 is KGHSH and CDR2 is LQKENI. CDR3 DNA sequence: TGTGCCAGCTCACTTCTGGACAGCGGGGGCAATCAGCCCCAGCATTTT. Its protein is CASSLLDSGGNQPQHF.

This clone was found a few times. V is TRBV28 and J is TRBJ1-1; possible D gene TRBD1, 5 bases. CDR1 and CDR2 from the germline V gene are MDHEN and SYDVKM. V was trimmed by 6 bases and J by 3 bases, leaving 8 bases between them. This CDR3 region has 12 residues. CDR3 nucleotide sequence: TGTGCCAGCAGAGGGACTTACACTGAAGCTTTCTTT. Its translation: CASRGTYTEAFF.

This rearrangement joins TRBV18 to TRBJ2-2, with D tentatively TRBD2 (5 bases). Germline V gene lookup returns CDR1 KGHSH and CDR2 LQKENI. Trimming cost V 3 bases and J 0 bases, with 11 bases left between them. The CDR3 contains 16 residues. CDR3 in amino acids: CASSPLEVTNTGELFF. The CDR3 DNA reads as TGTGCCAGCTCACCCCTGGAGGTGACGAACACCGGGGAGCTGTTTTTT.

This chain uses TRBV19 with TRBJ2-7; TRBD2 might be the D (5 bases). CDR3 length: 12 amino acids. The V end was cut by 5 bases, the J end by 6 bases, with 11 bases between. Germline CDR1 and CDR2: LNHDA and SQIVND (reference sequence). CDR3: CASSAGGFEQYF. CDR3 nucleotides: TGTGCCAGTAGTGCTGGCGGGTTCGAGCAGTACTTC.

The chain is built from TRBV11-2 and TRBJ2-1; 7 bases are a match to TRBD1. The CDR3 runs to 17 residues. The V segment lost 5 bases and the J segment 2 bases; nucleotides outside the gene matches: 12. Germline V gene lookup returns CDR1 SGHAT and CDR2 FQNNGV. DNA of the CDR3: TGTGCCAGCAGCCCCTACCCCGGGACAGCCACCTACAATGAGCAGTTCTTC. Translated: CASSPYPGTATYNEQFF.

CDR3 residues: CAWRTGNYGYTF. CDR3 DNA sequence: TGTGCCTGGAGGACAGGGAACTATGGCTACACCTTC. The genes are TRBV30 and TRBJ1-2, with 7 bases identical to TRBD1. Looked up from germline, CDR1 is GTSNPN and CDR2 is SVGIG (reference sequence). With 3 bases clipped from V and 2 bases from J, the junction kept 0 bases outside the gene matches. This CDR3 is 12 amino acids long.

The gene calls are TRBV6-5 and TRBJ2-7, with D possibly being TRBD2 (5 bases). With 1 base removed from V and 11 bases from J, the gap between germline ends came to 9 bases. The germline CDR1 and CDR2 sequences are MNHEY and SVGAGI. The CDR3 is made up of 11 amino acids. Here the CDR3 DNA reads TGTGCCAGCAGTTACTTTGGACTGGAGTACTTC. Amino acid sequence: CASSYFGLEYF.

CDR3 nucleotide sequence: TGTGCCAGCAGTGCCCACAGGGGACCTCCGGCCCAGCATTTT. Amino acids: CASSAHRGPPAQHF. V gene TRBV28 combines with J gene TRBJ1-5, with 7 bases lining up with TRBD1. This CDR3 region has 14 residues. Looked up from germline, CDR1 is MDHEN and CDR2 is SYDVKM. V was pared by 5 bases and J by 11 bases, with 12 bases of the junction left unmatched.

This sequence joins TRBV4-2 and TRBJ2-7; D unresolved. The CDR3 has 14 amino acids. Trimming removed 5 bases at V and 6 bases at J, with 17 bases between. The germline V gene has CDR1 LGHNA and CDR2 YNFKEQ. The CDR3 loop is CASSTIIDGSEQYF. Here the CDR3 DNA reads TGTGCCAGCAGCACTATAATCGACGGATCCGAGCAGTACTTC.

The chain is built from TRBV19 and TRBJ1-3; D uncertain. The CDR3 is 16 residues long. Germline V gives CDR1 LNHDA, CDR2 SQIVND (reference sequence). V lost 3 bases and J 0 bases, leaving 12 bases between the germline ends. The CDR3 here is CASSISSSFSGNTIYF. The CDR3 region has the DNA TGTGCCAGTAGTATTTCCAGTTCATTCTCTGGAAACACCATATATTTT.

The chain uses TRBV5-6 and TRBJ2-3; TRBD1 aligns across 10 bases. The germline gives CDR1 SGHDT, CDR2 YYEEEE. The CDR3 loop spans 16 amino acids. V dropped 5 bases and J dropped 5; count of bases not matched to a gene: 11. The CDR3 DNA follows: TGTGCCAGCAGTGATCCCGGGACAGGGGCTTTAGATACGCAGTATTTT. It translates to CASSDPGTGALDTQYF.